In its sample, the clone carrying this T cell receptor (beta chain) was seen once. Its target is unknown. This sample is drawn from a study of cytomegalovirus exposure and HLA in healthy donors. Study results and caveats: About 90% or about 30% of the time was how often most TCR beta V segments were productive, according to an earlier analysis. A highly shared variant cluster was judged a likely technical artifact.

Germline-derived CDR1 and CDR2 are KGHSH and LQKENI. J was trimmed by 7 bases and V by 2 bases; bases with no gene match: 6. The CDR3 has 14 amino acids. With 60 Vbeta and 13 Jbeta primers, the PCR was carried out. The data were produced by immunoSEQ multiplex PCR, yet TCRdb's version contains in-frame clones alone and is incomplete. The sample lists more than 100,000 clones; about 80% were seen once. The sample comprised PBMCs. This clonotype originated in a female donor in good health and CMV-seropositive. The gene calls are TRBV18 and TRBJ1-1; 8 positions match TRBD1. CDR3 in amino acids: CASSPMTGVDEAFF. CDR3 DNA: TGTGCCAGCTCACCAATGACAGGGGTTGATGAAGCTTTCTTT.